This entry is about one T cell receptor (beta chain). The data were taken from a study of blood T cell repertoires in COVID-19. Study-wide background: Collection of acute and convalescent COVID-19 samples took place in the United States, Italy and Spain. In each case, the material was cDNA or gDNA derived from T cells, B-cell-depleted T cells, or PBMCs.

Study processing details: The assay estimated nucleated cells by amplifying reference gene primers. Clones were read by immunoSEQ multiplex PCR, and TCRdb kept only the in-frame ones, dropping some. V, J and clone size are taken as reported in that table, and D and trimming were inferred from the DNA itself. The table has more than 200,000 clones, 70% to 85% seen once; the top ten hold over 3%. This clonotype was sampled from a woman aged 40 to 55 with active or convalescent COVID-19. The material sequenced was peripheral blood.

The CDR3 coding sequence is TGTGCCACCTGGGGAGGGGCTGCTGGAAACACCATATATTTT. This codes for CATWGGAAGNTIYF. The chain employs TRBV10-3 and TRBJ1-3; D possibly corresponds to TRBD1 (5 bases). CDR1 is ENHRY and CDR2 is SYGVKD in the germline V gene. This CDR3 is 14 amino acids long. V lost 10 bases and J 2 bases, leaving 15 bases between the germline ends.